This is a list of T cell receptor beta chains from one sample in a study of blood T cells in healthy people across ages. Each CDR3 protein gets one entry after TCRdb re-called the 5' RACE reads with MiXCR. The sample carries 600,000 to 1,000,000 distinct CDR3 sequences, around 25% recorded once. These data are also associated with another study on T cells of mothers and their children.

Source material: blood. The receptors here all came from a boy younger than 18 in good health. Both conserved end residues are part of each CDR3. Each record gives: V gene, D gene, J gene, clone size, CDR3 protein, CDR3 DNA. A D gene is named only where the DNA matches it firmly. Only some rows state a clone size, as once, few, many or a class for expanded clones.

v_call: TRBV7-8; d_call: -; j_call: TRBJ2-5; clone_size: few; cdr3_aa: CASSLIGDSQETQYF; cdr3_nt: TGTGCCAGCAGCTTAATCGGTGACTCCCAAGAGACCCAGTACTTC
v_call: TRBV29-1; d_call: -; j_call: TRBJ1-1; clone_size: -; cdr3_aa: CSVEASRVGAFF; cdr3_nt: TGCAGCGTTGAAGCCTCCCGCGTGGGAGCTTTCTTT
v_call: TRBV5-4; d_call: -; j_call: TRBJ1-3; clone_size: few; cdr3_aa: CASSLSGRAGNTIYF; cdr3_nt: TGTGCCAGCAGCTTGTCGGGGAGAGCTGGAAACACCATATATTTT
v_call: TRBV24-1; d_call: TRBD1; j_call: TRBJ2-1; clone_size: -; cdr3_aa: CATSDYGTGTNNEQFF; cdr3_nt: TGTGCCACCAGTGATTACGGGACAGGGACGAACAATGAGCAGTTCTTC
v_call: TRBV9; d_call: -; j_call: TRBJ1-6; clone_size: -; cdr3_aa: CASSGGPNNSPLHF; cdr3_nt: TGTGCCAGCAGCGGGGGTCCTAATAATTCACCCCTCCACTTT
v_call: TRBV20-1; d_call: -; j_call: TRBJ1-6; clone_size: -; cdr3_aa: CSARREGGSPLHF; cdr3_nt: TGCAGTGCCAGACGGGAGGGGGGTTCACCCCTCCACTTT
v_call: TRBV5-1; d_call: TRBD2; j_call: TRBJ2-7; clone_size: few; cdr3_aa: CASSLDVSGSSYEQYF; cdr3_nt: TGCGCCAGCAGCTTGGATGTTAGCGGGAGTTCCTACGAGCAGTACTTC
v_call: TRBV5-1; d_call: TRBD1; j_call: TRBJ1-6; clone_size: few; cdr3_aa: CASSSGQGWSPLHF; cdr3_nt: TGCGCCAGCAGCTCCGGACAGGGTTGGTCACCCCTCCACTTT
v_call: TRBV7-9; d_call: -; j_call: TRBJ1-1; clone_size: -; cdr3_aa: CASSPSFLGRRTSNTEAFF; cdr3_nt: TGTGCCAGCAGCCCTAGTTTTCTTGGGCGTCGGACATCGAACACTGAAGCTTTCTTT
v_call: TRBV20-1; d_call: TRBD2; j_call: TRBJ2-6; clone_size: few; cdr3_aa: CSASVERGESSGANVLTF; cdr3_nt: TGCAGTGCTAGCGTGGAGCGGGGGGAGAGCTCTGGGGCCAACGTCCTGACTTTC
v_call: TRBV20-1; d_call: -; j_call: TRBJ1-2; clone_size: -; cdr3_aa: CSARVPGDGCTF; cdr3_nt: TGCAGTGCTAGAGTTCCGGGGGATGGCTGCACCTTC
v_call: TRBV7-2; d_call: TRBD2; j_call: TRBJ2-5; clone_size: -; cdr3_aa: CASSSGTIREETQYF; cdr3_nt: TGTGCCAGCAGCTCTGGGACTATAAGAGAGGAGACCCAGTACTTC
v_call: TRBV9; d_call: -; j_call: TRBJ2-3; clone_size: -; cdr3_aa: CASSVEGASTDTQCF; cdr3_nt: TGTGCCAGCAGCGTAGAGGGCGCTAGCACAGATACGCAGTGTTTT
v_call: TRBV29-1; d_call: TRBD1; j_call: TRBJ2-3; clone_size: -; cdr3_aa: CSVRQGPQDTQYF; cdr3_nt: TGCAGCGTCAGACAGGGCCCACAAGATACGCAGTATTTT
v_call: TRBV6-1; d_call: -; j_call: TRBJ1-4; clone_size: -; cdr3_aa: CASTSGRTNEKLFF; cdr3_nt: TGTGCCAGCACCTCAGGGAGGACTAATGAAAAACTGTTTTTT
v_call: TRBV7-2; d_call: -; j_call: TRBJ2-5; clone_size: many; cdr3_aa: CASSLAGGGETQYF; cdr3_nt: TGTGCCAGCAGCTTAGCAGGAGGAGGGGAGACCCAGTACTTC
v_call: TRBV20-1; d_call: -; j_call: TRBJ2-5; clone_size: -; cdr3_aa: CSAIQAEFSETQYF; cdr3_nt: TGCAGTGCTATCCAGGCCGAATTTTCGGAGACCCAGTACTTC
v_call: TRBV6-1; d_call: -; j_call: TRBJ2-1; clone_size: -; cdr3_aa: CACSEGQSSYNEQFF; cdr3_nt: TGTGCCTGCAGTGAAGGACAGAGCTCCTACAATGAGCAGTTCTTC
v_call: TRBV6-2/TRBV6-3; d_call: TRBD2; j_call: TRBJ2-1; clone_size: -; cdr3_aa: CASSLGLAATDSYNEQFF; cdr3_nt: TGTGCCAGCAGTTTGGGACTAGCGGCGACCGACTCCTACAATGAGCAGTTCTTC
v_call: TRBV20-1; d_call: -; j_call: TRBJ1-1; clone_size: few; cdr3_aa: CSASRLEKAFF; cdr3_nt: TGCAGTGCTAGCCGGCTCGAAAAAGCTTTCTTT
v_call: TRBV6-4; d_call: TRBD2; j_call: TRBJ2-1; clone_size: many; cdr3_aa: CASGLSGGASNEQFF; cdr3_nt: TGTGCCAGCGGCCTTAGCGGGGGGGCTTCCAATGAGCAGTTCTTC
v_call: TRBV29-1; d_call: -; j_call: TRBJ1-2; clone_size: few; cdr3_aa: CSVVYVYGYTF; cdr3_nt: TGCAGCGTTGTCTACGTCTATGGCTACACCTTC
v_call: TRBV28; d_call: -; j_call: TRBJ2-1; clone_size: -; cdr3_aa: CAINRVIYNEQFF; cdr3_nt: TGTGCCATCAACAGGGTAATCTACAATGAGCAGTTCTTC
v_call: TRBV24-1; d_call: -; j_call: TRBJ2-1; clone_size: few; cdr3_aa: CATRDLVGNEQFF; cdr3_nt: TGTGCCACCAGAGATTTAGTGGGGAATGAGCAGTTCTTC
v_call: TRBV7-9; d_call: -; j_call: TRBJ2-5; clone_size: -; cdr3_aa: CASSSWGRDQKTQYF; cdr3_nt: TGTGCCAGCAGCTCATGGGGGCGAGACCAAAAGACCCAGTACTTC
v_call: TRBV12-3/TRBV12-4; d_call: TRBD1; j_call: TRBJ2-1; clone_size: few; cdr3_aa: CASRLQGASNEQFF; cdr3_nt: TGTGCCAGCAGACTGCAGGGGGCTAGCAATGAGCAGTTCTTC
v_call: TRBV15; d_call: -; j_call: TRBJ1-4; clone_size: many; cdr3_aa: CATSRGIQQEKLFF; cdr3_nt: TGTGCCACCAGCAGAGGGATACAGCAAGAAAAACTGTTTTTT
v_call: TRBV24-1; d_call: -; j_call: TRBJ2-6; clone_size: -; cdr3_aa: CATSGTRSGANVLTF; cdr3_nt: TGTGCCACCAGTGGAACACGCTCTGGGGCCAACGTCCTGACTTTC
v_call: TRBV4-3; d_call: TRBD2; j_call: TRBJ2-7; clone_size: few; cdr3_aa: CASSQLLAGAAYEQYF; cdr3_nt: TGCGCCAGCAGCCAGCTCTTAGCGGGAGCCGCCTACGAGCAGTACTTC
v_call: TRBV29-1; d_call: -; j_call: TRBJ2-7; clone_size: few; cdr3_aa: CSVVSGRTTYEQYF; cdr3_nt: TGCAGCGTTGTGTCCGGCAGAACAACCTACGAGCAGTACTTC
v_call: TRBV29-1; d_call: TRBD2; j_call: TRBJ2-3; clone_size: many; cdr3_aa: CSVSLAGGPDTQYF; cdr3_nt: TGCAGCGTCTCGCTAGCGGGAGGGCCAGATACGCAGTATTTT
v_call: TRBV25-1; d_call: -; j_call: TRBJ2-7; clone_size: -; cdr3_aa: CASSELDQGQSYEQYF; cdr3_nt: TGTGCCAGCAGTGAATTGGATCAGGGTCAATCCTACGAGCAGTACTTC
v_call: TRBV5-6; d_call: -; j_call: TRBJ2-7; clone_size: few; cdr3_aa: CASSLVKGHYEQYF; cdr3_nt: TGTGCCAGCAGCTTGGTAAAGGGCCACTACGAGCAGTACTTC
v_call: TRBV29-1; d_call: -; j_call: TRBJ2-3; clone_size: -; cdr3_aa: CSVPTQGFADTQYF; cdr3_nt: TGCAGCGTTCCCACCCAGGGGTTCGCAGATACGCAGTATTTT
v_call: TRBV3-1; d_call: TRBD2; j_call: TRBJ2-7; clone_size: -; cdr3_aa: CASRPAGGASYEQYF; cdr3_nt: TGTGCCAGCAGACCCGCGGGGGGGGCCTCCTACGAGCAGTACTTC
v_call: TRBV27; d_call: -; j_call: TRBJ1-2; clone_size: -; cdr3_aa: CASRWGSDGYTF; cdr3_nt: TGTGCCAGCAGATGGGGGTCCGATGGCTACACCTTC
v_call: TRBV7-6; d_call: -; j_call: TRBJ2-7; clone_size: few; cdr3_aa: CASSLGAGAEQYF; cdr3_nt: TGTGCCAGCAGCTTAGGGGCAGGGGCCGAGCAGTACTTC
v_call: TRBV4-3; d_call: TRBD1; j_call: TRBJ2-1; clone_size: -; cdr3_aa: CASSQERDRGPYNEQFF; cdr3_nt: TGCGCCAGCAGCCAAGAAAGGGACAGGGGGCCTTACAATGAGCAGTTCTTC
v_call: TRBV4-1; d_call: -; j_call: TRBJ2-5; clone_size: -; cdr3_aa: CASSQDSWSGRPRETQYF; cdr3_nt: TGCGCCAGCAGCCAAGATTCGTGGAGCGGCCGTCCGCGAGAGACCCAGTACTTC
v_call: TRBV3-1; d_call: -; j_call: TRBJ2-1; clone_size: -; cdr3_aa: CASSPRKGLSNNEQFF; cdr3_nt: TGTGCCAGCAGCCCCAGGAAGGGACTTTCCAACAATGAGCAGTTCTTC
v_call: TRBV6-1; d_call: -; j_call: TRBJ2-6; clone_size: few; cdr3_aa: CASSPGRPISTRANVLTF; cdr3_nt: TGTGCCAGCAGTCCCGGACGCCCCATTAGTACCAGGGCCAACGTCCTGACTTTC
v_call: TRBV28; d_call: TRBD1; j_call: TRBJ2-5; clone_size: -; cdr3_aa: CASSLLQGSETQYF; cdr3_nt: TGTGCCAGCAGTTTACTACAGGGGAGTGAGACCCAGTACTTC
v_call: TRBV27; d_call: -; j_call: TRBJ2-1; clone_size: -; cdr3_aa: CASSSHKYNEQFF; cdr3_nt: TGTGCCAGCAGTTCCCACAAATACAATGAGCAGTTCTTC
v_call: TRBV5-4; d_call: -; j_call: TRBJ2-3; clone_size: -; cdr3_aa: CASSGQITDTQYF; cdr3_nt: TGTGCCAGCAGCGGACAGATCACAGATACGCAGTATTTT
v_call: TRBV7-2; d_call: -; j_call: TRBJ2-4; clone_size: few; cdr3_aa: CASSSGLKNIQYF; cdr3_nt: TGTGCCAGCAGCTCCGGACTTAAAAACATTCAGTACTTC
v_call: TRBV9; d_call: -; j_call: TRBJ1-2; clone_size: -; cdr3_aa: CASRPVDVYGYTF; cdr3_nt: TGTGCCAGTCGGCCGGTTGATGTCTATGGCTACACCTTC
v_call: TRBV9; d_call: TRBD1; j_call: TRBJ1-3; clone_size: -; cdr3_aa: CASSPLPNRGSGNTIYF; cdr3_nt: TGTGCCAGCAGCCCCCTCCCCAACAGGGGCTCTGGAAACACCATATATTTT
v_call: TRBV6-1; d_call: -; j_call: TRBJ2-7; clone_size: few; cdr3_aa: CASSDTGRTPYEQYF; cdr3_nt: TGTGCCAGCAGTGACACGGGACGGACACCCTACGAGCAGTACTTC